This T cell receptor beta chain was identified during a study of immune evolution from preneoplasia to lung adenocarcinoma (dated by TCRdb to about 2021). In the study overall: The study profiled immune contexture across lung adenocarcinoma precursors and invasive adenocarcinoma using immune gene expression, TCR sequencing and multiplex immunofluorescence. Resected precursor lesions (AAH, AIS, MIA) and invasive adenocarcinomas were compared against paired morphologically normal lung tissue. Sample size was based on specimen availability rather than a prior power calculation. The immune data were integrated with whole exome sequencing and methylation data obtained from the same cohort of nodules. The overall cohort was made up of over 40 patients with pulmonary nodules who had surgical resection. TCR sequencing data came from approximately 49 patients. According to the study, about 100 samples were used for TCR sequencing. POLYSOLVER was used to infer Class I HLA alleles from exome data, while LOHHLA was used to detect allele-specific HLA loss. Broader findings and caveats from the paper: The highest clonality was observed in normal lung, whereas higher T cell density and diversity but lower clonality appeared to be present in later-stage lesions. Top T cell clone frequencies were highest in normal lung and appeared to decrease progressively from AAH through AIS, MIA and invasive adenocarcinoma. Because every patient came from Japan and China, how well the results apply to Western populations was uncertain. The findings reflected association rather than direct causation, and larger cohorts with long-term follow-up and longitudinal biopsies were considered necessary.

The patients had resection in Japan or China between about 2013 and 2017. Histologic diagnosis of each case was confirmed independently by two lung cancer pathologists on H&E slides. DNA was isolated from FFPE tissue using the AllPrep DNA/RNA FFPE Kit. A remark on this clone: Its antigen is currently not known. Base qualities are not provided; no much larger clone lies one nucleotide away.

From a lookup of the germline V gene, CDR1 and CDR2 are ENHRY and SYGVKD. Counted from cysteine to phenylalanine, this CDR3 has 13 amino acids. Left in the record is the CDR3 DNA by itself, 39 bases read in frame from the first base. The V and J ends are trimmed by 4 bases and 7 bases, leaving 10 bases between them. Using the immunoSEQ hsTCRbeta Kit, TCR beta CDR3 regions were sequenced from DNA. From the authors' description of their analysis: TCR sequencing data were analysed with the ImmunoSEQ Analyzer. T cell clonality was defined as 1 minus Pielou's evenness, as computed on productive rearrangements. To measure T cell diversity, the inverse Simpson index was applied to productive templates. T cell density was expressed as TCR beta template counts normalized to usable DNA, with usable DNA estimated by amplifying and sequencing housekeeping genes. Two-sided Kruskal-Wallis tests were used to compare TCR metrics across histologic stages. Not all clones reach the TCRdb copy of this immuneACCESS table, which keeps in-frame sequences only. Checked studies attribute under half of the gap to unresolved V genes and leave the rest unexplained. D and trimming were read from the DNA, whereas the V and J calls and clone size are those reported in that table. Here the sample has approximately 3,700 clones; around 80% occur a single time. The biggest ten clones account for under 15% of the sample.

Sequencing was carried out using FFPE adjacent normal lung tissue. The rearranged chain carries TRBV10-3 and TRBJ2-2; the D gene is perhaps TRBD2, from 5 matching bases. The TCR sequence derives from a person between 70 and 80 years old with lung adenocarcinoma. The DNA sequence follows: TGTGCCATCAGTGGAGGGAGCGGCGGGGAGCTGTTTTTT. Its translation is CAISGGSGGELFF.